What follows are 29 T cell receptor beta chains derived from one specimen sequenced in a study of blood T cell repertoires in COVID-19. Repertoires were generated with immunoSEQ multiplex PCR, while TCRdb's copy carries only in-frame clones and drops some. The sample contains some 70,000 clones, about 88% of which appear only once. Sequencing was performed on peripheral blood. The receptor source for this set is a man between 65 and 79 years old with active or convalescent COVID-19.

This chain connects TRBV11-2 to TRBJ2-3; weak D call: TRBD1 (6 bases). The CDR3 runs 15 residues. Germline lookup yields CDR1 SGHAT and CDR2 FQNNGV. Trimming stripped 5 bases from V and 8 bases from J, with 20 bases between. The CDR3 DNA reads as TGTGCCAGCAGCCCCATTGTGGGGGCAAGCGGTACGCAGTATTTT. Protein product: CASSPIVGASGTQYF. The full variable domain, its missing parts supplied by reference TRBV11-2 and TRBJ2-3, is EAGVAQSPRYKIIEKRQSVAFWCNPISGHATLYWYQQILGQGPKLLIQFQNNGVVDDSQLPKDRFSAERLKGVDSTLKIQPAKLEDSAVYLCASSPIVGASGTQYFGPGTRLTVL.

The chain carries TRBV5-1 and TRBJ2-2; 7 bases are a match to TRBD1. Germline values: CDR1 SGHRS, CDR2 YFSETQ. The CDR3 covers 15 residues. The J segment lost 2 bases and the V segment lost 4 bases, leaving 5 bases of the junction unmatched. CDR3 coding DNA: TGCGCCAGCAGCCCAGGGACAGTTAACACCGGGGAGCTGTTTTTT. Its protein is CASSPGTVNTGELFF.

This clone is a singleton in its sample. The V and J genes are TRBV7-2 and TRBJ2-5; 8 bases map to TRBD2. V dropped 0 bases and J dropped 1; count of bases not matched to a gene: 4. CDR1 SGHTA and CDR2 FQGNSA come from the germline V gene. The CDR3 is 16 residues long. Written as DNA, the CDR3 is TGTGCCAGCAGCTTAGCTCCTACTAGCGGCCAAGAGACCCAGTACTTC. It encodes CASSLAPTSGQETQYF. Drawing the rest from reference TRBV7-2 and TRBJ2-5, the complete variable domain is GAGVSQSPSNKVTEKGKDVELRCDPISGHTALYWYRQSLGQGLEFLIYFQGNSAPDKSGLPSDRFSAERTGGSVSTLTIQRTQQEDSAVYLCASSLAPTSGQETQYFGPGTRLLVL.

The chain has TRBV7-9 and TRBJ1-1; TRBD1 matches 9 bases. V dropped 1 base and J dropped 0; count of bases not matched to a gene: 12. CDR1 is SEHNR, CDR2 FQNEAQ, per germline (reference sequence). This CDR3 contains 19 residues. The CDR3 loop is CASSLDAPGQGFMNTEAFF. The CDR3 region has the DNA TGTGCCAGCAGCTTAGATGCCCCGGGACAGGGCTTCATGAACACTGAAGCTTTCTTT.

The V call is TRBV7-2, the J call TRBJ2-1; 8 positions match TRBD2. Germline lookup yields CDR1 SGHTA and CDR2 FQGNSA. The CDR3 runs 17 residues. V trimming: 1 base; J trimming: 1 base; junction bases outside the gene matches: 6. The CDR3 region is CASSLGGSGVSYNEQFF. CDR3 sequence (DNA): TGTGCCAGCAGCTTAGGGGGTAGCGGGGTTTCCTACAATGAGCAGTTCTTC.

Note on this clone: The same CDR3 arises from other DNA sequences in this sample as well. In nucleotides, the CDR3 is TGCGCCAGCAGCTTGGGCGGAGCCCAAGAGACCCAGTACTTC. It translates to CASSLGGAQETQYF. This sequence joins TRBV5-1 and TRBJ2-5; no reliable D call. CDR1 and CDR2 from the germline V gene are SGHRS and YFSETQ. The CDR3 has 14 residues. Trimming pared 0 bases from V and 1 base from J, leaving 7 bases between. Combining the CDR3 with reference TRBV5-1 and TRBJ2-5 gives the whole variable domain KAGVTQTPRYLIKTRGQQVTLSCSPISGHRSVSWYQQTPGQGLQFLFEYFSETQRNKGNFPGRFSGRQFSNSRSEMNVSTLELGDSALYLCASSLGGAQETQYFGPGTRLLVL.

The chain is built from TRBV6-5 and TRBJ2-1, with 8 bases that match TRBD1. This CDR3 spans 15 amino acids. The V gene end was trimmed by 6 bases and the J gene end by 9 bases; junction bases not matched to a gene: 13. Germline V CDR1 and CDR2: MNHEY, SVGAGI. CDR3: CASSSISGGKAEQFF. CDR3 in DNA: TGTGCCAGCAGCTCAATCTCAGGGGGCAAGGCTGAGCAGTTCTTC.

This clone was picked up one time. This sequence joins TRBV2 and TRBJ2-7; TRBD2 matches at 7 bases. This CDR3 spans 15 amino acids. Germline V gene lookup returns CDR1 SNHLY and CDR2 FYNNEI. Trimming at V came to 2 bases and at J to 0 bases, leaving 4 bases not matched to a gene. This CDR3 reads CASSESGLVSYEQYF. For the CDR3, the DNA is TGTGCCAGCAGTGAAAGTGGACTAGTCTCCTACGAGCAGTACTTC.

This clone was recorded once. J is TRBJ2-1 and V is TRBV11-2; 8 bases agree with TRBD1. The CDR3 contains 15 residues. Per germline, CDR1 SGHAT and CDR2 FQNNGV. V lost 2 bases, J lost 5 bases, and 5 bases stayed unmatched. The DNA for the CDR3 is TGTGCCAGCAGCTTATCCGGACAGGGCGACAATGAGCAGTTCTTC. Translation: CASSLSGQGDNEQFF.

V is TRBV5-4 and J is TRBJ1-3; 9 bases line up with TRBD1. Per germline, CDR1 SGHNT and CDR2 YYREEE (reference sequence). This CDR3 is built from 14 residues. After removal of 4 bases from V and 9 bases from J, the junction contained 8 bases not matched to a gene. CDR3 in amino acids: CASSLQGAQSTIYF. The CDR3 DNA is TGTGCCAGCAGCCTACAGGGGGCCCAGAGCACCATATATTTT.

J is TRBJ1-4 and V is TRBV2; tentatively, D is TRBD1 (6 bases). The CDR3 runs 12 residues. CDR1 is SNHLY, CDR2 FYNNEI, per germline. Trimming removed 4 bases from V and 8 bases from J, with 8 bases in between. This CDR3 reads CASSAGEEKLFF. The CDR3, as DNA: TGTGCCAGCAGTGCAGGGGAGGAAAAACTGTTTTTT.

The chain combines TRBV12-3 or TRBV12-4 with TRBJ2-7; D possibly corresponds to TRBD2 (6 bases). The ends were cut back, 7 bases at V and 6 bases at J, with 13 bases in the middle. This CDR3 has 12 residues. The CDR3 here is CASTRTISEQYF. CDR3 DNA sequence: TGTGCCAGCACCAGGACTATAAGCGAGCAGTACTTC.

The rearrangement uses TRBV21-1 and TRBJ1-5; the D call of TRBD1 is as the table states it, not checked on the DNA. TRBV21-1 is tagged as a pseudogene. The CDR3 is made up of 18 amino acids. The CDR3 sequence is CASSKPDGTGDSNQPQHF. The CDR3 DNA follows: TGTGCCAGCAGCAAGCCTGACGGGACAGGGGATAGCAATCAGCCCCAGCATTTT.

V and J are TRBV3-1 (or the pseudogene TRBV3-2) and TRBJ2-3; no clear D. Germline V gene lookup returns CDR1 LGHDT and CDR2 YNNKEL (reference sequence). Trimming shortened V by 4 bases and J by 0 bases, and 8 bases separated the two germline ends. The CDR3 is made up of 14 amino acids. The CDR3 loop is CASSLLFSTDTQYF. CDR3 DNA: TGTGCCAGCAGCCTCCTATTTAGCACAGATACGCAGTATTTT.

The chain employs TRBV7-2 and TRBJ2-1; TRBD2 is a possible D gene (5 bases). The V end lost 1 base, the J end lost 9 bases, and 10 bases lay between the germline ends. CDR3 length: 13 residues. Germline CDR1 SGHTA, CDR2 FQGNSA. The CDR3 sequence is CASSLVMAGEQFF. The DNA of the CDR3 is TGTGCCAGCAGCTTAGTCATGGCGGGTGAGCAGTTCTTC.

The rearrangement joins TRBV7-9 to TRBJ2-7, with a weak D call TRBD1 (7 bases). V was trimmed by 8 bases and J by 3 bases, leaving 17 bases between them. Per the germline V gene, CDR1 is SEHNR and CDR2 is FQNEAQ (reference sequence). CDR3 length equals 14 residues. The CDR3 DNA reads TGTGCCAGCGGCGGTCAGGGGGGAATCTACGAGCAGTACTTC. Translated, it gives CASGGQGGIYEQYF. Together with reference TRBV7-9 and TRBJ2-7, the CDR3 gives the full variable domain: DTGVSQNPRHKITKRGQNVTFRCDPISEHNRLYWYRQTLGQGPEFLTYFQNEAQLEKSRLLSDRFSAERPKGSFSTLEIQRTEQGDSAMYLCASGGQGGIYEQYFGPGTRLTVT.

The CDR3 sequence: CASRTGMFDRTEAFF. For the CDR3, the DNA is TGCGCCAGCAGGACAGGGATGTTCGATAGGACTGAAGCTTTCTTT. The J gene is TRBJ1-1, the V gene TRBV10-1, with 7 positions matching TRBD1. Germline V gene sequence: CDR1 WNHNN, CDR2 SYGVQD (reference sequence). J was trimmed by 5 bases and V by 6 bases; bases with no gene match: 12. The CDR3 sequence is 15 residues long.

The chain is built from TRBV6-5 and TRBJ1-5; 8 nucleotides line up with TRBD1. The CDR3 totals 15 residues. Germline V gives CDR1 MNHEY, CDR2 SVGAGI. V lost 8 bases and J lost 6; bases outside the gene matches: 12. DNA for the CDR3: TGTGCCAGCTGCATAGCTCAGGGGGCTGGTCAGCCCCAGCATTTT. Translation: CASCIAQGAGQPQHF.

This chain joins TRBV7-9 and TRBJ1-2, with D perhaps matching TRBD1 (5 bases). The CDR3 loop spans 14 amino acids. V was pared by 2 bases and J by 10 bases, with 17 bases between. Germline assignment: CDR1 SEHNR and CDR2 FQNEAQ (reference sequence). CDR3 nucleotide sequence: TGTGCCAGCAGCTTATTTGCTGGCAGGGAAATCTACACCTTC. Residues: CASSLFAGREIYTF.

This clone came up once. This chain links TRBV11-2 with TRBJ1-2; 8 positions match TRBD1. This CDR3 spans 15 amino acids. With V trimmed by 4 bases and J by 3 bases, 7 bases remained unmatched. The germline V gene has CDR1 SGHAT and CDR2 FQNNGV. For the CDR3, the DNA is TGTGCCAGCAGCTATACCGGGACAGGCCACTATGGCTACACCTTC. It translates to CASSYTGTGHYGYTF.

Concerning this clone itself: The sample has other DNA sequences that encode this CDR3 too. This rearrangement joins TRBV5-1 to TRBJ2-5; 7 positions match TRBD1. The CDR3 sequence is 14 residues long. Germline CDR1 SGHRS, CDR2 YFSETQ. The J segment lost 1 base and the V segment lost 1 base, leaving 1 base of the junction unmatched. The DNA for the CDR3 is TGCGCCAGCAGCTTGAGGGACAGCCAAGAGACCCAGTACTTC. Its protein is CASSLRDSQETQYF.

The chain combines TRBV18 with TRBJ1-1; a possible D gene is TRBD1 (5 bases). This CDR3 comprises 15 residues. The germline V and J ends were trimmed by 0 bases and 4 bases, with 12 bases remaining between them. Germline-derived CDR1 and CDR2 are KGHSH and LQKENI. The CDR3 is CASSPPGGVGTEAFF. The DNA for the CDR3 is TGTGCCAGCTCACCACCGGGGGGGGTCGGCACTGAAGCTTTCTTT. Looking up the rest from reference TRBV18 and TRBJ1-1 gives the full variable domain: NAGVMQNPRHLVRRRGQEARLRCSPMKGHSHVYWYRQLPEEGLKFMVYLQKENIIDESGMPKERFSAEFPKEGPSILRIQQVVRGDSAAYFCASSPPGGVGTEAFFGQGTRLTVV.

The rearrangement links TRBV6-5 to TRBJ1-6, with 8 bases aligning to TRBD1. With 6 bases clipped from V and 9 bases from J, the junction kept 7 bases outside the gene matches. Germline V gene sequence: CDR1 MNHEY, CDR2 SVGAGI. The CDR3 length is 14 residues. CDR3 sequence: CASSAGTGFSPLHF. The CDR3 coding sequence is TGTGCCAGCAGCGCCGGGACAGGCTTTTCACCCCTCCACTTT.

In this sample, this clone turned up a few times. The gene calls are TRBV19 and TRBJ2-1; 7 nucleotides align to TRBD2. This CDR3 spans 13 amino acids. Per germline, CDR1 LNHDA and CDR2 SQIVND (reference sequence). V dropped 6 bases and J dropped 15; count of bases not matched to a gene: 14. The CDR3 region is CASRTGGGQGWFF. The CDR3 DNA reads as TGTGCCAGTAGGACGGGGGGAGGTCAGGGTTGGTTCTTC.

The CDR3 protein is CASSQGGVTYEQYF. As DNA, the CDR3 is TGTGCCAGCAGCCAGGGAGGAGTAACCTACGAGCAGTACTTC. This chain joins TRBV3-1 (or the pseudogene TRBV3-2) and TRBJ2-7; a weak D match, TRBD2 (6 bases). The V gene's germline CDR1 is LGHDT and CDR2 YNNKEL (reference sequence). Trimming took off 3 bases at V and 2 bases at J, with 11 bases between the two ends. The CDR3 contains 14 residues.

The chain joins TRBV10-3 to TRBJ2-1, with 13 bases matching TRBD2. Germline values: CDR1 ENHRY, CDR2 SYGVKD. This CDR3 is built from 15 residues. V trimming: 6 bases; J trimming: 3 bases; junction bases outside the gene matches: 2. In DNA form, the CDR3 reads TGTGCCATCAGCACTAGCGGGGGGGGCTACAATGAGCAGTTCTTC. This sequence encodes CAISTSGGGYNEQFF.

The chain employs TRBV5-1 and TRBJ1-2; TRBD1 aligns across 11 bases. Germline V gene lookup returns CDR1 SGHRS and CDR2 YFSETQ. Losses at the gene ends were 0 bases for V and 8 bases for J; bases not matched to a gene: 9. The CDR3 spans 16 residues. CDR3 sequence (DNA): TGCGCCAGCAGCTTGGCCCTGGACAGGGGGCTGTTGGGCTACACCTTC. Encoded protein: CASSLALDRGLLGYTF.

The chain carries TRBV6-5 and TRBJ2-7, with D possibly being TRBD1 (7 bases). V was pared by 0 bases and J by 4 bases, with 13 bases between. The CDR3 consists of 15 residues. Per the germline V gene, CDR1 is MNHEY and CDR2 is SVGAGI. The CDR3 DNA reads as TGTGCCAGCAGTTACTCGAGACAGGGACTGTACGAGCAGTACTTC. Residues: CASSYSRQGLYEQYF.

The CDR3 sequence: CASSLDGTSGRAGEQYF. CDR3 bases: TGTGCCAGCAGCTTAGATGGGACTAGCGGGAGGGCCGGCGAGCAGTACTTC. This chain joins TRBV7-2 and TRBJ2-7, with 16 bases identical to TRBD2. Germline lookup yields CDR1 SGHTA and CDR2 FQGNSA. The V and J ends lost 1 base and 6 bases, in that order; junction bases with no gene match: 6. This CDR3 spans 17 amino acids.